This TCR beta chain emerged from a study of T-cell memory formation after mild COVID-19. Broader study findings: A subset of responding clones appeared in pre-infection memory, suggesting cross-reactive memory joined.

To note about this clonotype: What it recognizes is unknown.

TCRdb re-called the 5' RACE reads with MiXCR, one entry per CDR3 protein. The repertoire includes 200,000 to 250,000 distinct CDR3 sequences, 15% of them detected once, and 2% to 2.5% sits in the top ten. With 0 bases clipped from V and 0 bases from J, the junction kept 9 bases outside the gene matches. CDR3 length: 19 amino acids. Germline loops: CDR1 LGHDT, CDR2 YNNKEL (reference sequence). The sample taken for sequencing was PBMCs or a T cell subset sorted from them (not recorded which). The receptor comes from an adult woman who had mild COVID-19 (a few samples of this study predate the infection). Cell type and time point are not known. The chain uses TRBV3-1 and TRBJ2-1, with 9 positions matching TRBD2. The CDR3 bases are TGTGCCAGCAGCCAAGATGGAGGTCGCGGGGGGGCCTCCTACAATGAGCAGTTCTTC. It specifies CASSQDGGRGGASYNEQFF.